The 30 T cell receptor beta chains given below trace back to one sample, sequenced in a study of blood T cell repertoires in COVID-19. Repertoires were generated with immunoSEQ multiplex PCR, while TCRdb's copy carries only in-frame clones and drops some. The table shows around 200,000 clones, with around 83% occurring only once. Sequencing was performed on peripheral blood. These receptors originate from a man aged 50 to 60 with active or convalescent COVID-19.

The genes are TRBV10-2 and TRBJ1-1; no firm D call. The CDR3 runs 13 residues. Germline lookup yields CDR1 WSHSY and CDR2 SAAADI. The V gene lost 4 bases and the J gene lost 1 base, with 7 bases spanning the gap. CDR3 in amino acids: CASSGESNTEAFF. Written as DNA, the CDR3 is TGCGCCAGCAGTGGCGAGTCGAACACTGAAGCTTTCTTT.

This chain links TRBV6-6 with TRBJ1-5; maybe TRBD1 (6 bases). The CDR3 is made up of 16 amino acids. V was trimmed by 4 bases and J by 0 bases, leaving 13 bases between them. The V gene's germline CDR1 is MNHNY and CDR2 SVGAGI (reference sequence). The CDR3 DNA is TGTGCCAGCAGTTTCGGACAGCTCGATAGCAATCAGCCCCAGCATTTT. Protein: CASSFGQLDSNQPQHF.

The chain carries TRBV5-4 and TRBJ2-3, with D perhaps matching TRBD2 (5 bases). Germline loops: CDR1 SGHNT, CDR2 YYREEE (reference sequence). This CDR3 spans 15 amino acids. Trimming cost V 1 base and J 2 bases, with 11 bases left between them. The CDR3 coding sequence is TGTGCCAGCAGCTTGCACGACGGGGTCACAGATACGCAGTATTTT. This gives the protein CASSLHDGVTDTQYF.

V and J are TRBV5-1 and TRBJ2-7; 7 nucleotides line up with TRBD2. V was pared by 0 bases and J by 6 bases, with 3 bases of the junction left unmatched. The CDR3 is 13 amino acids. CDR1 and CDR2 (germline): SGHRS, YFSETQ. The CDR3 coding sequence is TGCGCCAGCAGCTTGGTGGGAGGGGCCGAGCAGTACTTC. Translation gives CASSLVGGAEQYF.

This chain uses TRBV3-1 (or the pseudogene TRBV3-2) with TRBJ2-4, with D possibly being TRBD2 (7 bases). The CDR3 covers 17 residues. Between the trimmed V and J ends, which lost 4 bases and 1 base, there was a span of 17 bases. CDR1 is LGHDT, CDR2 YNNKEL, per germline (reference sequence). The CDR3 DNA sequence: TGTGCCAGCAGCCCCTTTGGGGGGGGCGGTGCCAAAAACATTCAGTACTTC. This sequence encodes CASSPFGGGGAKNIQYF.

The rearrangement uses TRBV6-4 and TRBJ2-1; the match to TRBD2 covers 10 bases. Trimming at V came to 10 bases and at J to 5 bases, leaving 11 bases not matched to a gene. This CDR3 region has 15 residues. The germline gives CDR1 MRHNA, CDR2 SNTAGT. CDR3 nucleotides: TGTGCCATCCCGAGGGTAGCGGGGGGCCACAATGAGCAGTTCTTC. Translated: CAIPRVAGGHNEQFF.

The chain carries TRBV28 and TRBJ2-1, with TRBD2 matching 13 bases. In germline, CDR1 is MDHEN, CDR2 SYDVKM. The junction had 8 bases not matched to a gene; V was cut back by 5 bases and J by 4 bases. There are 17 residues in the CDR3. The CDR3 is CASSTSGLAGDYNEQFF. In DNA, the CDR3 is TGTGCCAGCAGTACCTCAGGACTAGCGGGAGATTACAATGAGCAGTTCTTC.

The chain uses TRBV6-4 and TRBJ1-1; D is unclear. The germline gives CDR1 MRHNA, CDR2 SNTAGT. The CDR3 runs to 13 residues. Trimming shortened V by 3 bases and J by 1 base, and 6 bases separated the two germline ends. The CDR3 sequence: CASSEQKNTEAFF. The DNA for the CDR3 is TGTGCCAGCAGTGAGCAGAAGAACACTGAAGCTTTCTTT.

The chain uses TRBV27 and TRBJ1-2, with 10 nucleotides matching TRBD1. Trimming cost V 4 bases and J 4 bases; bases outside gene matches: 0. CDR3 length equals 13 residues. The germline gives CDR1 MNHEY, CDR2 SMNVEV (reference sequence). For the CDR3, the DNA is TGTGCCAGCAGTTGGGACAGGGGCTATGGCTACACCTTC. It encodes CASSWDRGYGYTF.

This clone was detected only a few times. The chain carries TRBV5-1 and TRBJ2-1, with 11 bases aligning to TRBD1. CDR1 SGHRS and CDR2 YFSETQ come from the germline V gene. The CDR3 runs to 19 residues. The J segment lost 5 bases and the V segment lost 0 bases, leaving 13 bases of the junction unmatched. The CDR3 reads CASSLAGTGGIRTHNEQFF. The CDR3 DNA reads as TGCGCCAGCAGCTTGGCTGGGACAGGGGGTATTAGGACACACAATGAGCAGTTCTTC. The full variable domain, its missing parts supplied by reference TRBV5-1 and TRBJ2-1, is KAGVTQTPRYLIKTRGQQVTLSCSPISGHRSVSWYQQTPGQGLQFLFEYFSETQRNKGNFPGRFSGRQFSNSRSEMNVSTLELGDSALYLCASSLAGTGGIRTHNEQFFGPGTRLTVL.

J is TRBJ2-5 and V is TRBV6-5; D may be TRBD2 (6 bases). The CDR3 has 14 amino acids. Germline V CDR1 and CDR2: MNHEY, SVGAGI. V dropped 9 bases and J dropped 2 bases, with 16 bases sitting between them. The CDR3 DNA is TGTGCCAGTAGCCGCGGGACGGTACAAGAGACCCAGTACTTC. Translated: CASSRGTVQETQYF.

The chain joins TRBV27 to TRBJ2-1, with TRBD2 matching over 8 bases. With V trimmed by 5 bases and J by 5 bases, 11 bases remained unmatched. The CDR3 length is 16 residues. CDR1 and CDR2 (germline): MNHEY, SMNVEV (reference sequence). The CDR3 loop is CASSPKTSVMDNEQFF. The CDR3 bases are TGTGCCAGCAGTCCCAAGACTAGCGTTATGGACAATGAGCAGTTCTTC.

The CDR3 reads CASGLLSPSQETQYF. The CDR3 coding sequence is TGTGCTAGTGGTTTGCTCTCCCCGAGCCAAGAGACCCAGTACTTC. The chain joins TRBV12-5 to TRBJ2-5; no clear D. Trimming removed 2 bases from V and 1 base from J, with 11 bases in between. This CDR3 has 15 residues. Germline assignment: CDR1 LGHNT and CDR2 FRNRAP. The variable domain in full, completed from reference TRBV12-5 and TRBJ2-5, reads DARVTQTPRHKVTEMGQEVTMRCQPILGHNTVFWYRQTMMQGLELLAYFRNRAPLDDSGMPKDRFSAEMPDATLATLKIQPSEPRDSAVYFCASGLLSPSQETQYFGPGTRLLVL.

J is TRBJ2-7 and V is TRBV7-2, with 7 bases identical to TRBD2. The CDR3 contains 15 residues. After removal of 4 bases from V and 3 bases from J, the junction contained 9 bases not matched to a gene. The V gene's germline CDR1 is SGHTA and CDR2 FQGNSA. CDR3 in amino acids: CASSSTAGPLYEQYF. CDR3 coding DNA: TGTGCCAGCAGCTCCACAGCGGGGCCGCTCTACGAGCAGTACTTC.

The J gene is TRBJ2-4, the V gene TRBV10-2, with D maybe TRBD2 (6 bases). CDR1 and CDR2 from the germline V gene are WSHSY and SAAADI. CDR3 length: 18 residues. Trimming cost V 0 bases and J 1 base, with 16 bases left between them. Written as DNA, the CDR3 is TGCGCCAGCAGTGAGTCGAATTACCGGGGGTATGCCAAAAACATTCAGTACTTC. Translation gives CASSESNYRGYAKNIQYF.

This clone was counted only a few times. The chain uses TRBV15 and TRBJ2-1; tentatively, D is TRBD2 (5 bases). This CDR3 region has 16 residues. Germline values: CDR1 LNHNV, CDR2 YYDKDF (reference sequence). Trimming left V 5 bases short and J 2 bases short, with 16 bases between. CDR3 in amino acids: CATSPTGSATYNEQFF. The CDR3 coding sequence is TGTGCCACCAGCCCGACTGGTAGCGCGACCTACAATGAGCAGTTCTTC.

The V call is TRBV18, the J call TRBJ1-4, with 7 bases identical to TRBD1. This CDR3 is built from 17 residues. The V segment lost 3 bases and the J segment 0 bases; nucleotides outside the gene matches: 7. CDR1 KGHSH and CDR2 LQKENI come from the germline V gene. CDR3 nucleotide sequence: TGTGCCAGCTCACCGGGACAGATTTACTCAACTAATGAAAAACTGTTTTTT. It encodes CASSPGQIYSTNEKLFF.

The rearrangement links TRBV9 to TRBJ1-1; the match to TRBD1 covers 11 bases. V lost 0 bases and J lost 1; bases outside the gene matches: 5. The CDR3 is made up of 17 amino acids. Germline V gives CDR1 SGDLS, CDR2 YYNGEE. CDR3 nucleotides: TGTGCCAGCAGCGTAGGAGGGACAGGGGGTCGGAACACTGAAGCTTTCTTT. As protein: CASSVGGTGGRNTEAFF.

The chain couples TRBV29-1 to TRBJ2-1, with TRBD1 matching 10 bases. The CDR3 loop spans 11 amino acids. Germline-derived CDR1 and CDR2 are SQVTM and ANQGSEA. J gave up 11 bases and V 3 bases, and 1 base lay outside the gene matches. The CDR3 coding sequence is TGCAGCGTTGATGACAGGGGGCAGCAGTTCTTC. Translated: CSVDDRGQQFF.

The genes are TRBV10-1 and TRBJ1-3, with D unresolved. The V end lost 0 bases, the J end lost 0 bases, and 3 bases lay between the germline ends. This CDR3 region has 14 residues. Germline-derived CDR1 and CDR2 are WNHNN and SYGVQD (reference sequence). The CDR3 spells CASSESASGNTIYF. CDR3 bases: TGCGCCAGCAGTGAGTCGGCCTCTGGAAACACCATATATTTT.

The genes are TRBV5-6 and TRBJ2-3; no clear D gene. The CDR3 is 15 amino acids. Trimming took off 2 bases at V and 1 base at J, with 11 bases between the two ends. In germline, CDR1 is SGHDT, CDR2 YYEEEE. Here the CDR3 reads CASSLEFSRTDTQYF. In DNA form, the CDR3 reads TGTGCCAGCAGCTTAGAGTTCTCCCGCACAGATACGCAGTATTTT.

This rearrangement joins TRBV19 to TRBJ1-6; D is ambiguous. CDR3 length: 14 amino acids. V was pared by 5 bases and J by 7 bases, with 12 bases between. Germline CDR1 reads LNHDA; CDR2 reads SQIVND (reference sequence). The CDR3 spells CASSYREQNSPLHF. The CDR3 nucleotides read TGTGCCAGTAGTTACCGGGAACAAAATTCACCCCTCCACTTT.

The CDR3 spells CASSARDTQSGNTIYF. CDR3 sequence (DNA): TGTGCCAGCAGCGCCCGGGACACCCAATCTGGAAACACCATATATTTT. The chain uses TRBV7-9 and TRBJ1-3, with D possibly matching TRBD1 (6 bases). The CDR3 contains 16 residues. Germline V CDR1 and CDR2: SEHNR, FQNEAQ (reference sequence). Deletions cut 5 bases from V and 1 base from J, with 15 bases between.

The V gene is TRBV12-1, the J gene TRBJ2-5; whether TRBD2, the table's D call, matches the DNA was not checked. TRBV12-1 is a pseudogene segment. This CDR3 contains 17 residues. CDR3 bases: TGTGCCAGCAGCTCAAACCCCCCCGGCCGGAGAGGAGAGACCCAGTACTTC. Encoded protein: CASSSNPPGRRGETQYF.

The chain joins TRBV4-1 to TRBJ1-2; tentative D call: TRBD1 (5 bases). Trimming cost V 4 bases and J 5 bases, with 17 bases left between them. The CDR3 runs 15 residues. Germline V gives CDR1 MGHRA, CDR2 YSYEKL. The DNA of the CDR3 is TGCGCCAGCAGCCCTACCGTCCAGGGTTCATATGGCTACACCTTC. Amino acid sequence: CASSPTVQGSYGYTF.

This clone has at least ten counts. The V call is TRBV19, the J call TRBJ2-7; D is uncertain. CDR1 and CDR2 (germline): LNHDA, SQIVND (reference sequence). There are 11 residues in the CDR3. The V gene lost 1 base and the J gene lost 9 bases, with 7 bases spanning the gap. DNA of the CDR3: TGTGCCAGTAGTATAGGAAATAGGCAGTACTTC. Translated, it gives CASSIGNRQYF.

V gene TRBV14 combines with J gene TRBJ1-2; weak D call: TRBD1 (5 bases). This CDR3 is 14 amino acids long. V was pared by 3 bases and J by 4 bases, with 12 bases between. The V gene's germline CDR1 is SGHDN and CDR2 FVKESK. CDR3 amino acids: CASSHGHPIYGYTF. CDR3 in DNA: TGTGCCAGCAGCCACGGACACCCGATCTATGGCTACACCTTC.

The chain couples TRBV6-5 to TRBJ2-7; 7 bases line up with TRBD1. The CDR3 covers 13 residues. Germline lookup yields CDR1 MNHEY and CDR2 SVGAGI. This chain's CDR3 is CEINRGSVYEQYF. As DNA, the CDR3 is TGTGAGATCAACAGGGGTAGCGTGTACGAGCAGTACTTC.

The V gene is TRBV14, the J gene TRBJ1-2; D is undetermined. Per germline, CDR1 SGHDN and CDR2 FVKESK. V shed 4 bases and J shed 4 bases, with 10 bases lying between them. The length of the CDR3 is 13 residues. CDR3 sequence (DNA): TGTGCCAGCAGCCCTAGTGTTGCCTATGGCTACACCTTC. This encodes CASSPSVAYGYTF.

The chain employs TRBV9 and TRBJ2-1; tentatively, D is TRBD2 (6 bases). With 0 bases removed from V and 9 bases from J, the gap between germline ends came to 10 bases. From germline, CDR1 is SGDLS and CDR2 YYNGEE. The CDR3 loop spans 13 amino acids. This CDR3 reads CASSVEMGGEQFF. The CDR3 bases are TGTGCCAGCAGCGTAGAGATGGGGGGTGAGCAGTTCTTC.